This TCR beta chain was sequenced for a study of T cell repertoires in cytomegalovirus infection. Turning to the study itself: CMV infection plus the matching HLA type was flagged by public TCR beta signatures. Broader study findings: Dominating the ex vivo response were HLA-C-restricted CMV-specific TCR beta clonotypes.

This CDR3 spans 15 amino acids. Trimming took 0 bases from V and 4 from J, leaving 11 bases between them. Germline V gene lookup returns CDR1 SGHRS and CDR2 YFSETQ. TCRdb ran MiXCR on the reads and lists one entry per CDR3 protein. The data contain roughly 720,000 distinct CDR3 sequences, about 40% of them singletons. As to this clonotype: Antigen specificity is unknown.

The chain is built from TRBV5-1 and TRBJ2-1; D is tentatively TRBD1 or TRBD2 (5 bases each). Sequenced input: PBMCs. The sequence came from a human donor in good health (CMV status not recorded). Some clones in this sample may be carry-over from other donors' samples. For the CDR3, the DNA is TGCGCCAGCAGCTTGGACGGGACGAATTACAATGAGCAGTTCTTC. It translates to CASSLDGTNYNEQFF.